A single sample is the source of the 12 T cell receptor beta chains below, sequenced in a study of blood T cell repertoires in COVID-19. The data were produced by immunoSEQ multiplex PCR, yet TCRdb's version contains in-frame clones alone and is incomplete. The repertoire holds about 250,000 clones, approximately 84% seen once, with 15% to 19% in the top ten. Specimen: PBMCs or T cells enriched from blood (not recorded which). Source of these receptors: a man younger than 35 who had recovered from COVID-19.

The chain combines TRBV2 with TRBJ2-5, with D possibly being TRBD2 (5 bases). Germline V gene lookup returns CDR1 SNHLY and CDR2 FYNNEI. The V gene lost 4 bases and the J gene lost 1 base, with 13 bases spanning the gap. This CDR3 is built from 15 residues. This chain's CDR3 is CASSGRASSQETQYF. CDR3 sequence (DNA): TGTGCCAGCAGTGGTCGGGCTAGCAGCCAAGAGACCCAGTACTTC.

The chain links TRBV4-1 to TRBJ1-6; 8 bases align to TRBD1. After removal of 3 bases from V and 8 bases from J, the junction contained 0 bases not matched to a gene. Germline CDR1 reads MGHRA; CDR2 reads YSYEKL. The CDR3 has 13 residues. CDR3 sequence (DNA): TGCGCCAGCAGCCAGGACAGGGATTCACCCCTCCACTTT. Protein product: CASSQDRDSPLHF.

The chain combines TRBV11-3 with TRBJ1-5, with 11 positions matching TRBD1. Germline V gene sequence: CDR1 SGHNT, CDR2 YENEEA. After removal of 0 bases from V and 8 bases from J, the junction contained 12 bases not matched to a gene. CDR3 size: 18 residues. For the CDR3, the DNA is TGTGCCAGCAGCTTAGAAGAGCGGACAGGGGGCAGCTTGGAGCCCCAGCATTTT. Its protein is CASSLEERTGGSLEPQHF.

CDR3 DNA: TGCAGCGTGGGGGGGACAGGGGTACCCCCCTCTGGAACCTTC. The encoded protein is CSVGGTGVPPSGTF. This chain uses TRBV29-1 with TRBJ1-2; 10 bases align to TRBD1. The CDR3 runs 14 residues. Germline CDR1 and CDR2: SQVTM and ANQGSEA. Trimming at V came to 6 bases and at J to 14 bases, leaving 18 bases not matched to a gene.

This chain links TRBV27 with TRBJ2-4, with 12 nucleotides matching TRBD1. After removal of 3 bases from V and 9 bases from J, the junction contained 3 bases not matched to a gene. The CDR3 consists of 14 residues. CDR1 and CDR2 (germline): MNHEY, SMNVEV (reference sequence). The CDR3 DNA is TGTGCCAGCAGTTTGGGACAGGGGGCGACCATTCAGTACTTC. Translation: CASSLGQGATIQYF.

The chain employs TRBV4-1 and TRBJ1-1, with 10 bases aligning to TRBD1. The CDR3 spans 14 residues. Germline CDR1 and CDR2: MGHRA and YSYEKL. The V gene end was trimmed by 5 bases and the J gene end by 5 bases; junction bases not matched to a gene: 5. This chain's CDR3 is CASSDRGRGTEAFF. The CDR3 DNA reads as TGCGCCAGCAGCGACAGGGGGCGAGGGACTGAAGCTTTCTTT.

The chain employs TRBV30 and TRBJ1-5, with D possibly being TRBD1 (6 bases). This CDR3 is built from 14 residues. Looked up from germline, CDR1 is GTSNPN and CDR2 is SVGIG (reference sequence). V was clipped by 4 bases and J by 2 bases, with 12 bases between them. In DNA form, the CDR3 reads TGTGCCTGGAACACAGGGTGGGGCAATCAGCCCCAGCATTTT. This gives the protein CAWNTGWGNQPQHF.

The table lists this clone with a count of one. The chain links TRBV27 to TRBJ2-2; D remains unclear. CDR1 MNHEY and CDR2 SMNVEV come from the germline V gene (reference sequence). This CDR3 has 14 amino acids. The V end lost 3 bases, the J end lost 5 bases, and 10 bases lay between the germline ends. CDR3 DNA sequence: TGTGCCAGCAGTTTCGGTCCATTAACCGGGGAGCTGTTTTTT. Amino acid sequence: CASSFGPLTGELFF.

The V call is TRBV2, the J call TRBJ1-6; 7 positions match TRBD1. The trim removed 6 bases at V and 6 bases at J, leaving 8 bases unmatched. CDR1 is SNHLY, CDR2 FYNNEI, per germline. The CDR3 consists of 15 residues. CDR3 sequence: CASRPPGTVNSPLHF. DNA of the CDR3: TGTGCCAGCAGACCGCCCGGGACAGTTAATTCACCCCTCCACTTT.

The CDR3 sequence is CASSVTGSGFTSYEQYF. In DNA form, the CDR3 reads TGTGCCAGCAGCGTCACAGGGAGTGGGTTTACCTCCTACGAGCAGTACTTC. The chain carries TRBV5-4 and TRBJ2-7; perhaps TRBD1 as D (6 bases). The germline CDR1 and CDR2 sequences are SGHNT and YYREEE (reference sequence). Trimming took 4 bases from V and 0 from J, leaving 20 bases between them. CDR3 length: 17 amino acids.

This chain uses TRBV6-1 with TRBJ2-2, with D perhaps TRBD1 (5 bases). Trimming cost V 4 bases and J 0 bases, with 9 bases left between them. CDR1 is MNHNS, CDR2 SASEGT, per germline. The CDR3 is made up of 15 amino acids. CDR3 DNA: TGTGCCAGCAGTGGGGGCTACCCGAACACCGGGGAGCTGTTTTTT. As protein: CASSGGYPNTGELFF.

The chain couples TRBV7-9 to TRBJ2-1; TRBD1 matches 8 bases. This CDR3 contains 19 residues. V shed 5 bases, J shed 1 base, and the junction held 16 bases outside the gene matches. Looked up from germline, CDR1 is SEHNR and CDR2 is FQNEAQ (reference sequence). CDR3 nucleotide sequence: TGTGCCAGCAGCCCAGGGGGCGGACACCGAGAGTTATCCTACAATGAGCAGTTCTTC. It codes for CASSPGGGHRELSYNEQFF.